These 10 T cell receptor beta chains were sequenced from one sample in a study of blood T cells in healthy people across ages. Primers used in a second PCR of roughly 6 to 11 cycles were a sample-barcoded 5' primer and a J-beta primer mix. TCRdb independently ran MiXCR on the 5' RACE reads; one entry per CDR3 protein. In the table there are over a million distinct CDR3 sequences, around 43% of which are singletons. The sequenced sample consisted of blood. These receptors originate from a woman aged 55-70 years in good health.

This clonotype was seen a few times. The V and J genes are TRBV5-6 and TRBJ1-1, with 9 nucleotides matching TRBD1. The CDR3 runs to 15 residues. From germline, CDR1 is SGHDT and CDR2 YYEEEE. V lost 4 bases to trimming and J lost 1 base; unmatched junction nucleotides: 5. The CDR3 region is CASSPTGGSNTEAFF. The DNA of the CDR3 is TGTGCCAGCAGCCCAACAGGGGGCTCGAACACTGAAGCTTTCTTT.

The chain couples TRBV7-6 to TRBJ2-3; a weak D match, TRBD2 (6 bases). The CDR3 runs to 15 residues. Trimming removed 4 bases at V and 2 bases at J, with 13 bases between. CDR1 and CDR2 from the germline V gene are SGHVS and FNYEAQ. Here the CDR3 reads CASSWDGGDTDTQYF. In DNA, the CDR3 is TGTGCCAGCAGCTGGGACGGCGGGGACACAGATACGCAGTATTTT.

On this clonotype itself: Mismatch with germline at one junction end may stem from a read error. The CDR3 coding sequence is TGTGCCAACAGCTTAGACCGTGGAGCACAAGAGACCCAGTACTTC. It specifies CANSLDRGAQETQYF. V gene TRBV11-2 combines with J gene TRBJ2-5, with D unclear. There are 15 residues in the CDR3. CDR1 is SGHAT, CDR2 FQNNGV, per germline.

This clonotype was counted ten times or more. V usage is TRBV7-2 and J usage is TRBJ2-7; 8 nucleotides align to TRBD1. From germline, CDR1 is SGHTA and CDR2 FQGNSA. This CDR3 is built from 13 residues. J was trimmed by 3 bases and V by 5 bases; bases with no gene match: 3. The CDR3 DNA reads as TGTGCCAGCAGCCATGGACAGGGCTACGAGCAGTACTTC. Its protein product is CASSHGQGYEQYF.

The V call is TRBV10-3, the J call TRBJ2-5, with D hard to call. The end of the DNA aligns better with TRBJ2-4, so the J call may be wrong. Per the germline V gene, CDR1 is ENHRY and CDR2 is SYGVKD. CDR3 length: 13 residues. CDR3 nucleotides: TGTGCCATCAGTGAGTCTAGTATGGACATTCAGTACTTC. Its translation is CAISESSMDIQYF.

The sample holds a few counts of this clonotype. The chain combines TRBV15 with TRBJ2-3; no definite D call. CDR1 is LNHNV, CDR2 YYDKDF, per germline (reference sequence). The germline V and J ends were trimmed by 0 bases and 2 bases, with 15 bases remaining between them. This CDR3 comprises 17 residues. CDR3 region: CATSRDRRGQFTDTQYF. CDR3 DNA: TGTGCCACCAGCAGAGATCGCCGAGGCCAGTTCACAGATACGCAGTATTTT.

This chain links TRBV9 with TRBJ2-5, with 9 bases aligning to TRBD1. Germline trimming cut 2 bases from V and 11 bases from J; bases unmatched to any gene: 10. Germline values: CDR1 SGDLS, CDR2 YYNGEE. The CDR3 has 14 amino acids. CDR3 nucleotides: TGTGCCAGCAGCGTTACAGGGGGCGGGAATGAGCAGTACTTC. Protein: CASSVTGGGNEQYF.

V is TRBV29-1 and J is TRBJ2-5, with 10 bases that match TRBD1. The end of the DNA fits TRBJ2-7 better, so the J call may be wrong. Germline loops: CDR1 SQVTM, CDR2 ANQGSEA. This CDR3 region has 15 residues. The CDR3 DNA is TGCAGCGTTGAAGGGGGGACAGGGGTGGGATACGAGCAGTACTTC. Translating it yields CSVEGGTGVGYEQYF.

For this clonotype: A read error may produce the germline difference seen at one junction end. This chain links TRBV11-2 with TRBJ2-2; D unclear. There are 17 residues in the CDR3. Germline V gene lookup returns CDR1 SGHAT and CDR2 FQNNGV. In DNA, the CDR3 is TGTGCCAGCACCTTACACGATGTCGGACCGAACACCGGGGAGCTGTTTTTT. Protein sequence: CASTLHDVGPNTGELFF.

This clonotype came up a few times. J is TRBJ2-1 and V is TRBV20-1, with TRBD1 matching 12 bases. CDR1 and CDR2 (germline): DFQATT, SNEGSKA (reference sequence). V trimming: 5 bases; J trimming: 0 bases; junction bases outside the gene matches: 11. The CDR3 consists of 18 residues. In DNA, the CDR3 is TGCAGTGCTGAAGCCGGGACAGGGGGCGAGAGCTCCTACAATGAGCAGTTCTTC. This translates into CSAEAGTGGESSYNEQFF.